A selection of T cell receptor beta chains follows, all from one sample in a study of low-dose radiotherapy and immunotherapy resistance in tumors. TCRdb reprocessed the reads with MiXCR, giving one entry per CDR3 protein. The sample holds more than 90,000 distinct CDR3 sequences, roughly 20% seen once. The material sequenced was PBMCs, taken after low-dose radiotherapy plus immunotherapy. The receptors stem from a male donor with prostate cancer. The CDR3 runs from the conserved cysteine through the conserved F or W. A D gene is named only where the DNA matches it firmly. Clone sizes are given selectively: once, few, many, or a class where the clone is expanded.

J,V,D,size,CDR3,DNA
TRBJ2-1,TRBV12-3/TRBV12-4,-,-,CASRIQGHEQFF,TGTGCCAGCAGAATACAGGGCCATGAGCAGTTCTTC
TRBJ2-3,TRBV20-1,-,many,CSATIGGRLDTQYF,TGCAGTGCCACCATCGGGGGACGGTTAGATACGCAGTATTTT
TRBJ2-7,TRBV6-1,TRBD1,many,CASSEVTGSHEQYF,TGTGCCAGCAGCGAGGTGACAGGGAGCCACGAGCAGTACTTC
TRBJ1-5,TRBV14,-,many,CASSRRGNQPQHF,TGTGCCAGCAGCAGGAGGGGGAATCAGCCCCAGCATTTT
TRBJ2-2,TRBV3-1,-,many,CASSPLDPAGELFF,TGTGCCAGCAGCCCCCTCGACCCGGCCGGGGAGCTGTTTTTT
TRBJ1-5,TRBV3-1,-,many,CASSQEQGSNQPQHF,TGTGCCAGCAGCCAAGAACAGGGTAGCAATCAGCCCCAGCATTTT
TRBJ2-7,TRBV3-1,TRBD2,-,CASSLGTTYEQYF,TGTGCCAGCAGCCTCGGGACTACCTACGAGCAGTACTTC
TRBJ2-3,TRBV6-4,-,many,CASSQDGAEDTQYF,TGTGCCAGCAGCCAAGATGGGGCGGAAGATACGCAGTATTTT
TRBJ2-5,TRBV11-1,-,many,CASSSVAQETQYF,TGTGCCAGCAGCTCGGTCGCCCAGGAGACCCAGTACTTC
TRBJ2-3,TRBV14,-,many,CASSQRPWAGPLTDTQYF,TGTGCCAGCAGCCAAAGACCCTGGGCAGGCCCACTCACAGATACGCAGTATTTT
TRBJ2-5,TRBV15,TRBD2,many,CATSSTSGAQETQYF,TGTGCCACCAGCAGTACTAGCGGAGCACAAGAGACCCAGTACTTC
TRBJ2-5,TRBV20-1,TRBD2,many,CSATGPGGRETQYF,TGCAGTGCTACCGGACCGGGGGGGCGAGAGACCCAGTACTTC